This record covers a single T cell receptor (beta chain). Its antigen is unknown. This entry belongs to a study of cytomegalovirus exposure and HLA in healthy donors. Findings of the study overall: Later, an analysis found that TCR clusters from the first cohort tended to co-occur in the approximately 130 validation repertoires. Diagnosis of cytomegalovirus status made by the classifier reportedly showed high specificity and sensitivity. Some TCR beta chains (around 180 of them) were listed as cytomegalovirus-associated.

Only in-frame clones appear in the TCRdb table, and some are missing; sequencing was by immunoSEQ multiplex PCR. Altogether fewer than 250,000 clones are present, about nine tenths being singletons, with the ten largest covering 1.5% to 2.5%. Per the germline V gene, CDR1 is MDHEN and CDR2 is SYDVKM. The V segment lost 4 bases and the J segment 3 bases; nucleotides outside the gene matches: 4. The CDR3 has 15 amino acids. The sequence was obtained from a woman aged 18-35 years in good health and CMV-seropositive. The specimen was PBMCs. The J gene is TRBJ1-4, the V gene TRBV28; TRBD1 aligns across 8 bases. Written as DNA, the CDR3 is TGTGCCAGCAGTTGGGACAGGAGGCCTAATGAAAAACTGTTTTTT. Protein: CASSWDRRPNEKLFF.